The rows below give T cell receptor beta chains drawn from one sample of a study of shared clonotypes between healthy human individuals. Here immunoSEQ multiplex PCR was the method, and the copy in TCRdb shows in-frame clones only, minus some. The sample lists approximately 700,000 clones, approximately 73% occurring once. The sample comprised memory CD4+ T cells sorted from blood. These receptors came from a woman aged 25-40 years in good health. The CDR3 runs from the conserved cysteine through the conserved F or W. A D gene is named only where the DNA matches it firmly. Clone size is stated in some rows and not others, as once, few, many or a class when expanded.

length,D,J,size,V,DNA,CDR3
12,.,TRBJ2-7,.,TRBV11-2,TGTGCCAGCAGCTTATTGACAGGCGAGCAGTACTTC,CASSLLTGEQYF
16,.,TRBJ2-5,few,TRBV7-2,TGTGCCAGCAGCTTAGATCTCGACAAACTGAAAGAGACCCAGTACTTC,CASSLDLDKLKETQYF
15,.,TRBJ2-7,.,TRBV4-1,TGCGCCAGCAGCCAACCCGGGAGAACGATCTACGAGCAGTACTTC,CASSQPGRTIYEQYF
15,TRBD2,TRBJ2-3,.,TRBV6-1,TGTGCCAGCAGTGCCTTAGCGGGAGAACCAGATACGCAGTATTTT,CASSALAGEPDTQYF
15,.,TRBJ2-5,few,TRBV19,TGTGCCAGTAGTATGGCAACGGGCGGGAAAGAGACCCAGTACTTC,CASSMATGGKETQYF
13,.,TRBJ2-7,.,TRBV2,TGTGCCACTAGGACTCACCTGGACTACGAGCAGTACTTC,CATRTHLDYEQYF
16,TRBD2,TRBJ2-7,.,TRBV6-6,TGTGCCAGCAGTTCCAGGGGCGGGAGGTTCCCCTACGAGCAGTACTTC,CASSSRGGRFPYEQYF
16,.,TRBJ2-3,.,TRBV5-1,TGCGCCAGCAGCTTGGAGGCGCGGGCAGACGTAGATACGCAGTATTTT,CASSLEARADVDTQYF
11,.,TRBJ1-2,many,TRBV6-1,TGTGCCAGCAGTGAATTTTGGGGCTACACCTTC,CASSEFWGYTF
15,TRBD1,TRBJ1-5,.,TRBV5-8,TGTGCCAGCAGCTCCGGGACAGGGGAACATCAGCCCCAGCATTTT,CASSSGTGEHQPQHF
16,TRBD1,TRBJ2-2,.,TRBV18,TGTGCCAGCTCGCAACCGGGACAGGGGACCACCGGGGAGCTGTTTTTT,CASSQPGQGTTGELFF
15,.,TRBJ2-1,once,TRBV10-3,TGTGCCATCACCCAAGGGGCTAGCAGAAACAATGAGCAGTTCTTC,CAITQGASRNNEQFF
13,.,TRBJ2-5,.,TRBV9,TGTGCCAGCAGCGTATCAGGTGGGGAGACCCAGTACTTC,CASSVSGGETQYF
14,TRBD1,TRBJ2-5,.,TRBV11-2,TGTGCCAGCAGCTTCCGGGACAGCCAAGAGACCCAGTACTTC,CASSFRDSQETQYF
18,TRBD1,TRBJ1-2,.,TRBV12-5,TGTGCTAGTGGTTTGGTAAAAGGTGGCGGACAGGGCATCTATGGCTACACCTTC,CASGLVKGGGQGIYGYTF
15,.,TRBJ1-2,once,TRBV5-1,TGCGCCAGCAGGGCGGGGTCGGAGACCGACTATGGCTACACCTTC,CASRAGSETDYGYTF
19,TRBD2,TRBJ2-2,once,TRBV4-2,TGTGCCAGCAGCCCGCTATGGGTAGCCGAGACGGGGGGCACCGGGGAGCTGTTTTTT,CASSPLWVAETGGTGELFF
15,.,TRBJ2-1,many,TRBV5-1,TGCGCCAGCAGCGCGGACAGCTTCTCCTACAATGAGCAGTTCTTC,CASSADSFSYNEQFF
16,.,TRBJ2-3,.,TRBV7-6,TGTGCCAGCAGCCCTAGAGGGCTAGCGAGCACAGATACGCAGTATTTT,CASSPRGLASTDTQYF
14,.,TRBJ2-3,.,TRBV6-1,TGTGCCAGCAGTGCCAGGGACGGCACAGATACGCAGTATTTT,CASSARDGTDTQYF
13,.,TRBJ1-3,few,TRBV27,TGTGCGAGTCGCCTTAACTCTGGAAACACCATATATTTT,CASRLNSGNTIYF
15,.,TRBJ1-2,.,TRBV6-1,TGTGCCAGCACCCGAGACCGAGGAACCGGCTATGGCTACACCTTC,CASTRDRGTGYGYTF
13,.,TRBJ2-4,.,TRBV27,TGTGCCAGCAGGGGACTAGCCAAAAACATTCAGTACTTC,CASRGLAKNIQYF
15,.,TRBJ2-2,.,TRBV28,TGTGCCAGCAGTATTTGGTTAAGGGGCACCGGGGAGCTGTTTTTT,CASSIWLRGTGELFF
14,TRBD1,TRBJ2-2,.,TRBV5-5,TGTGCCAGCAGCCAGGACAGGGCGAACGGGGAGCTGTTTTTT,CASSQDRANGELFF
13,TRBD1,TRBJ2-7,many,TRBV19,TGTGCCAGTAGTAAACAGGGGGTTGGCGAGCAGTACTTC,CASSKQGVGEQYF